This T cell receptor beta chain was captured in a study of blood T cell repertoires in COVID-19. Study-wide context: The samples span acute and convalescent COVID-19 from the United States, Italy and Spain. T cells, B-cell-depleted T cells, or PBMCs supplied cDNA or gDNA.

J gave up 5 bases and V 2 bases, and 7 bases lay outside the gene matches. Germline V gene sequence: CDR1 MNHEY, CDR2 SVGAGI. The length of the CDR3 is 15 residues. Original data processing: Reference gene primer amplification yielded estimated nucleated cell counts. Profiled with immunoSEQ multiplex PCR; TCRdb holds only in-frame clones, not every one. The DNA gave D and trimming, while V, J and clone size come from that table. The top ten clones hold more than 7% of a sample with 70,000 or so clones, around 91% of them seen once. V usage is TRBV6-5 and J usage is TRBJ2-7; 9 bases line up with TRBD2. Sequencing was performed on peripheral blood. The receptor comes from a human donor in a cohort sampled during active COVID-19. Here the CDR3 DNA reads TGTGCCAGCAGTTACGCGGGGGGGCCCCACGACGAGCAGTACTTC. This codes for CASSYAGGPHDEQYF.